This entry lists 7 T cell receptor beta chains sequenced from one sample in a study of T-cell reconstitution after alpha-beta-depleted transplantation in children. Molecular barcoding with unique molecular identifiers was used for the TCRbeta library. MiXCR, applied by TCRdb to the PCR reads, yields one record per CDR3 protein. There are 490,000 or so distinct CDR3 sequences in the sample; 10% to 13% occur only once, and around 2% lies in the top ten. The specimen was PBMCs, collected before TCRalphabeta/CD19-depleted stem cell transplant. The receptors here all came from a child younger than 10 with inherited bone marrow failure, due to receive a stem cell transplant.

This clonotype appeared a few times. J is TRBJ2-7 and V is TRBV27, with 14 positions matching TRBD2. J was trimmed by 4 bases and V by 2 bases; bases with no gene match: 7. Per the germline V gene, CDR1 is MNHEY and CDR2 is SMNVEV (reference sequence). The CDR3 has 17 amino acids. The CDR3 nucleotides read TGTGCCAGCAGTTTACAACCGGGACTAGCGGGAGCATACGAGCAGTACTTC. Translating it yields CASSLQPGLAGAYEQYF.

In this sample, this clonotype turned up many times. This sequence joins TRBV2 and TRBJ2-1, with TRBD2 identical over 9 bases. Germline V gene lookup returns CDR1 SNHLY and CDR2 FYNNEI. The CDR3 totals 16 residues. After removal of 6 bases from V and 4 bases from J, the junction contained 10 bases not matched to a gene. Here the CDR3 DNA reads TGTGCCAGCAGCCGGGCGGGAGGGCCCATTTACAATGAGCAGTTCTTC. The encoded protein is CASSRAGGPIYNEQFF.

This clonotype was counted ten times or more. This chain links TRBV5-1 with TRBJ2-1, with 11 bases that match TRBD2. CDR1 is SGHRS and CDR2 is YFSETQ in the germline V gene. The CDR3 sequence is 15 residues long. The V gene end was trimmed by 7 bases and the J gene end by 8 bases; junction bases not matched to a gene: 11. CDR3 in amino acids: CASQILAGGPHEQFF. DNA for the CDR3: TGCGCCAGCCAGATCCTAGCGGGAGGCCCCCATGAGCAGTTCTTC.

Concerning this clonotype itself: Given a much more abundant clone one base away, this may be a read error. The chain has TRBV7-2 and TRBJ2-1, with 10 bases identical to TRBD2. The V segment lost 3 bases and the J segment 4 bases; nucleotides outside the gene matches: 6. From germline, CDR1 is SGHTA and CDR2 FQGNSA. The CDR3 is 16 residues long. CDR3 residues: CASSLWTSGQYNEQFF. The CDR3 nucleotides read TGTGCCAGCAGCTTGTGGACTAGCGGACAATACAATGAGCAGTTCTTC.

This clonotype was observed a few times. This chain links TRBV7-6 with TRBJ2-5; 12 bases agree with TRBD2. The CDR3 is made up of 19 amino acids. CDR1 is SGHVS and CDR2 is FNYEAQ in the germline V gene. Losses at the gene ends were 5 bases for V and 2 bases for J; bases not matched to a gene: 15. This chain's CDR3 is CASSRPTGPGTSGQETQYF. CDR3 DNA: TGTGCCAGCAGCCGACCTACCGGGCCCGGGACTAGCGGGCAAGAGACCCAGTACTTC. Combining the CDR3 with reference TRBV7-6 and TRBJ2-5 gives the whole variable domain GAGVSQSPRYKVTKRGQDVALRCDPISGHVSLYWYRQALGQGPEFLTYFNYEAQQDKSGLPNDRFSAERPEGSISTLTIQRTEQRDSAMYRCASSRPTGPGTSGQETQYFGPGTRLLVL.

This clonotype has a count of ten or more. The CDR3 sequence is CASSPRVGANTEAFF. In nucleotides, the CDR3 is TGCGCCAGCAGCCCACGGGTTGGCGCAAACACTGAAGCTTTCTTT. The chain is built from TRBV5-1 and TRBJ1-1; D unclear. Germline values: CDR1 SGHRS, CDR2 YFSETQ. The CDR3 has 15 amino acids. V dropped 4 bases and J dropped 2 bases, with 15 bases sitting between them.

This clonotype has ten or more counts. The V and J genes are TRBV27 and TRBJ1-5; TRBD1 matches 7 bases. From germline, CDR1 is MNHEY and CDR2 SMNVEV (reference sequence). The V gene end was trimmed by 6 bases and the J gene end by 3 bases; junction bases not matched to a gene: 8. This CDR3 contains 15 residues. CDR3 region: CASSRQGGNNQPQHF. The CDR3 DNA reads TGTGCCAGCAGCAGACAGGGAGGGAACAATCAGCCCCAGCATTTT.